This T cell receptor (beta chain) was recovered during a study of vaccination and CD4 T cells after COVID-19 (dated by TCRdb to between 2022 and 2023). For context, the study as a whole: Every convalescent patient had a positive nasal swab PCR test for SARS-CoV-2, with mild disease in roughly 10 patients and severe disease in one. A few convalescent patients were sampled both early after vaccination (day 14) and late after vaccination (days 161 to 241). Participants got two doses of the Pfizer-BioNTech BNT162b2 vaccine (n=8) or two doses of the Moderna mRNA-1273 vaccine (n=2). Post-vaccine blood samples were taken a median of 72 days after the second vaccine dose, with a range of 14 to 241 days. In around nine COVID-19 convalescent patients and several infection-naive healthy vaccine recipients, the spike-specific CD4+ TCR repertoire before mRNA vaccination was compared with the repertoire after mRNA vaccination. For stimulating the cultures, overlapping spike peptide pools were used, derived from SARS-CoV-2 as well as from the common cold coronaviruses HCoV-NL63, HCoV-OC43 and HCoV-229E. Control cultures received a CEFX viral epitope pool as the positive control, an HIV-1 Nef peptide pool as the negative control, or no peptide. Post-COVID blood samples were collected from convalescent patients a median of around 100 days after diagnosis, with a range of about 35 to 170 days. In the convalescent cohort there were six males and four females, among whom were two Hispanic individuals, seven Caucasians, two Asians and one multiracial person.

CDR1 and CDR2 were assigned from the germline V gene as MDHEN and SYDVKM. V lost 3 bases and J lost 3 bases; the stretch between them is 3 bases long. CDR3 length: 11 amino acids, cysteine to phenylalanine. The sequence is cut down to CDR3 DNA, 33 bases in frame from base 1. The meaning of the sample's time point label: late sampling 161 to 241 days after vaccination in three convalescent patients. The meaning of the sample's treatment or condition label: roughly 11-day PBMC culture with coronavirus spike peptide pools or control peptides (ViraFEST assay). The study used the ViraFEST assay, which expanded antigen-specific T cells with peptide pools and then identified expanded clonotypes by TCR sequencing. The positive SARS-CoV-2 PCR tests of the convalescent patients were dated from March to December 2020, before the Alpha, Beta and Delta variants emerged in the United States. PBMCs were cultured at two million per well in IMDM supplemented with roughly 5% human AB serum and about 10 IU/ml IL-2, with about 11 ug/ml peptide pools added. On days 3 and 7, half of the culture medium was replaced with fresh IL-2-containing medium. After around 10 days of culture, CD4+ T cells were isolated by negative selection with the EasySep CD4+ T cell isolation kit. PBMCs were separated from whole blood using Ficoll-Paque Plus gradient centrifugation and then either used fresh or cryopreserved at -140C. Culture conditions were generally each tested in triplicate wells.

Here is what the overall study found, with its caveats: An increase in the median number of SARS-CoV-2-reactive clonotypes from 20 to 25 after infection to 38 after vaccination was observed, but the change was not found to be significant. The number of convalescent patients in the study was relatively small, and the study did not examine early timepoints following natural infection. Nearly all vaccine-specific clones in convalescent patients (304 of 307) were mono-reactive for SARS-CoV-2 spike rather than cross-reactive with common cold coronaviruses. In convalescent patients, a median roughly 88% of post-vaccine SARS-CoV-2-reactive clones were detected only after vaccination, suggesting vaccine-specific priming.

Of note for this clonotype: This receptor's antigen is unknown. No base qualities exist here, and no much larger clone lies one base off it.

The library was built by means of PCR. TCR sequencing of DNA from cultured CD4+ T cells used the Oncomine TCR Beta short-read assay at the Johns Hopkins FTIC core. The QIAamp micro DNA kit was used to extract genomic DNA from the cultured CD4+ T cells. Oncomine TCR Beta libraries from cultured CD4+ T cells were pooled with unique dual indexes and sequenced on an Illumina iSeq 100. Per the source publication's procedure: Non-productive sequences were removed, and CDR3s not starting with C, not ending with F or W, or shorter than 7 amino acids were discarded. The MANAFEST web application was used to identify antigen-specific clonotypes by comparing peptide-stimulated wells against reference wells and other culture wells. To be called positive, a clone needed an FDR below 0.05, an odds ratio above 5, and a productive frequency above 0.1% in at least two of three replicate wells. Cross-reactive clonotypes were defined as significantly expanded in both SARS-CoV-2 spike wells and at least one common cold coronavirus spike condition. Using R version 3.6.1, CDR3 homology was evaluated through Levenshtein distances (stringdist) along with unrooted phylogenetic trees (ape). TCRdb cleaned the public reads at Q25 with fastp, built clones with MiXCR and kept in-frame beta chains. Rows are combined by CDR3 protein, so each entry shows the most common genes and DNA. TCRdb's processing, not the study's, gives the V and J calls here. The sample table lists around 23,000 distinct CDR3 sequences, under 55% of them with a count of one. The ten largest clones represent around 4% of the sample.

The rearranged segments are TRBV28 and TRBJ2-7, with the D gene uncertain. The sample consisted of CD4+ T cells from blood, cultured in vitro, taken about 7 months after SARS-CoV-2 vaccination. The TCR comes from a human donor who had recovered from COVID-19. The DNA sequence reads TGTGCCAGCAGTTTCAACTACGAGCAGTACTTC. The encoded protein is CASSFNYEQYF. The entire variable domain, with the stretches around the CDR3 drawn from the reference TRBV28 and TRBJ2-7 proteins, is DVKVTQSSRYLVKRTGEKVFLECVQDMDHENMFWYRQDPGLGLRLIYFSYDVKMKEKGDIPEGYSVSREKKERFSLILESASTNQTSMYLCASSFNYEQYFGPGTRLTVT.